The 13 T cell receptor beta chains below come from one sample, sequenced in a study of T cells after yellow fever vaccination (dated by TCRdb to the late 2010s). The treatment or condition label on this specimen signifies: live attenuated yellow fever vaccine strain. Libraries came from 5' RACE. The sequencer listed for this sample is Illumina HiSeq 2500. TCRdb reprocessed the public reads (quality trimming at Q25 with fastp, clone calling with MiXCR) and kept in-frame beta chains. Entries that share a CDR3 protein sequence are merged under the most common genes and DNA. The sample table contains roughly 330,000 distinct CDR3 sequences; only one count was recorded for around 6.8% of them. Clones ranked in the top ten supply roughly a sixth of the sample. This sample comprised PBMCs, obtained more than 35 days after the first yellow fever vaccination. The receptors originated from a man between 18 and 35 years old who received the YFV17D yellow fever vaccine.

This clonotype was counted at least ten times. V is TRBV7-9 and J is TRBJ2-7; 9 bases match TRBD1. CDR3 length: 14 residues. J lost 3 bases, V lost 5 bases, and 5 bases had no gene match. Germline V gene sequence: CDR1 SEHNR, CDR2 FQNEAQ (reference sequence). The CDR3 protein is CASSPGQGDYEQYV. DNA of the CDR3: TGTGCCAGCAGCCCGGGACAGGGAGACTACGAGCAGTACGTC.

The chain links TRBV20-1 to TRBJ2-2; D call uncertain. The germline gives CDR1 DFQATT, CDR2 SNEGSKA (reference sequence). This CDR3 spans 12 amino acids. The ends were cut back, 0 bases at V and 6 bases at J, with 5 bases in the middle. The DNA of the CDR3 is TGCAGTGCTAGAGACCCCCCCGGGGAGCTGTTTTTT. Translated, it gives CSARDPPGELFF.

Here the CDR3 DNA reads TGTGCCAGCAGCGTAGGAGGTTTGGAAGGCTACACCTTC. As protein: CASSVGGLEGYTF. The V gene is TRBV9, the J gene TRBJ1-2; D is unresolved. The V end was cut by 0 bases, the J end by 8 bases, with 11 bases between. Germline assignment: CDR1 SGDLS and CDR2 YYNGEE. The CDR3 covers 13 residues.

Here the CDR3 DNA reads TGTGCCAGCAGCGACGGGGACCCCACAGATACGCAGTATTTT. Amino acid sequence: CASSDGDPTDTQYF. The genes are TRBV9 and TRBJ2-3; possibly TRBD1 or TRBD2 for D (5 bases each). V lost 3 bases and J 2 bases, leaving 10 bases between the germline ends. Germline V gives CDR1 SGDLS, CDR2 YYNGEE. This CDR3 has 14 residues. Drawing the rest from reference TRBV9 and TRBJ2-3, the complete variable domain is DSGVTQTPKHLITATGQRVTLRCSPRSGDLSVYWYQQSLDQGLQFLIQYYNGEERAKGNILERFSAQQFPDLHSELNLSSLELGDSALYFCASSDGDPTDTQYFGPGTRLTVL.

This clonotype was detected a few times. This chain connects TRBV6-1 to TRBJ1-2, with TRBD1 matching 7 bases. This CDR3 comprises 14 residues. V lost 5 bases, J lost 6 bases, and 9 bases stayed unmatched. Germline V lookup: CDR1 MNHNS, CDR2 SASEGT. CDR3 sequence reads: CASSQGQARDGYTF. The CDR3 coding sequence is TGTGCCAGCAGTCAAGGACAGGCGAGGGATGGCTACACCTTC.

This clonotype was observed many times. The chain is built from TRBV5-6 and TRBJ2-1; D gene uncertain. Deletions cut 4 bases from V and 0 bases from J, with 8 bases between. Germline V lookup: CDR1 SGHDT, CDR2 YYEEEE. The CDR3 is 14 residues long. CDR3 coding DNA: TGTGCCAGCAGCCAGTTGAGCTCCTACAATGAGCAGTTCTTC. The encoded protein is CASSQLSSYNEQFF.

Here the CDR3 reads CASSLNRVVGELFF. CDR3 DNA sequence: TGTGCCAGCAGTCTAAACAGGGTGGTCGGGGAGCTGTTTTTT. The V gene is TRBV28, the J gene TRBJ2-2, with D possibly matching TRBD1 (6 bases). The CDR3 is 14 amino acids. V lost 5 bases to trimming and J lost 7 bases, with 14 bases between them. Germline loops: CDR1 MDHEN, CDR2 SYDVKM.

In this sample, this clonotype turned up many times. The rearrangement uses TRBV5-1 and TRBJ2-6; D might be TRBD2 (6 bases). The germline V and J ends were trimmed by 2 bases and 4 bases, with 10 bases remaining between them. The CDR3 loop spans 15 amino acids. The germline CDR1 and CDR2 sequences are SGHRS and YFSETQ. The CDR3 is CASSFGGLGANVLTF. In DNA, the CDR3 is TGCGCCAGCAGCTTCGGAGGGCTCGGGGCCAACGTCCTGACTTTC. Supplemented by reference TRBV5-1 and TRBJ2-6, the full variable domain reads KAGVTQTPRYLIKTRGQQVTLSCSPISGHRSVSWYQQTPGQGLQFLFEYFSETQRNKGNFPGRFSGRQFSNSRSEMNVSTLELGDSALYLCASSFGGLGANVLTFGAGSRLTVL.

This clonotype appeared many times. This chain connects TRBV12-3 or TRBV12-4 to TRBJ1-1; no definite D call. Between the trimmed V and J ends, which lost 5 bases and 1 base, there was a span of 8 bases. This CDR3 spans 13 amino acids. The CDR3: CASSLQTNTEAFF. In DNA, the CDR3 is TGTGCCAGCAGTCTACAGACGAACACTGAAGCTTTCTTT.

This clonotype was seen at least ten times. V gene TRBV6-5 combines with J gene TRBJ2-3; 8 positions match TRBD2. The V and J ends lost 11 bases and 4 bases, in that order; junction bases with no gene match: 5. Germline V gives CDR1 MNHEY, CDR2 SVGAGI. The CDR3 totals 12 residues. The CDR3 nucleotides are TGTGCCTGTCACGGGAGGGCAGATACGCAGTATTTT. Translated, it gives CACHGRADTQYF.

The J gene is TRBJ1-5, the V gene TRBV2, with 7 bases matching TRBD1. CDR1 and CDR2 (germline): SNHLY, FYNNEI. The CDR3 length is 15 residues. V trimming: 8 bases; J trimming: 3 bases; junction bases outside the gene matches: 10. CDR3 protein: CASGDGTENNQPQHF. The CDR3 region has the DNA TGTGCCAGCGGCGACGGGACAGAGAACAATCAGCCCCAGCATTTT.

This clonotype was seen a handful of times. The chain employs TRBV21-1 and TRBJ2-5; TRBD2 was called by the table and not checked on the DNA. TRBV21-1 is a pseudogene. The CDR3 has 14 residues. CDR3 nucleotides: TGTGCCAGCAGCCTACCGAAGCCGCTGGAGACCCAGTACTTC. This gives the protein CASSLPKPLETQYF.

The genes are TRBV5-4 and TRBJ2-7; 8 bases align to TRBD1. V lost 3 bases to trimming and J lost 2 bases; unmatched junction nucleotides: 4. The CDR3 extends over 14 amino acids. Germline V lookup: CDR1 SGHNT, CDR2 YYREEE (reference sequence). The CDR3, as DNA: TGTGCCAGCAGCTCGGGACAGGCTCCCTACGAGCAGTACTTC. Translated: CASSSGQAPYEQYF.